The 30 T cell receptor beta chains reported below all come from one sample, sequenced in a study of blood T cell repertoires in COVID-19. Clones were read by immunoSEQ multiplex PCR, and TCRdb kept only the in-frame ones, dropping some. This sample carries about 41,000 clones, around four fifths of them seen once, and the ten largest clones take about 44%. Sequenced input: peripheral blood. The receptors were gathered from an elderly woman with active or convalescent COVID-19.

The CDR3 region has the DNA TGTGCCAGCGGACAGTACTACGAGCAGTACTTC. It codes for CASGQYYEQYF. J is TRBJ2-7 and V is TRBV28; D is perhaps TRBD1 (6 bases). This CDR3 contains 11 residues. CDR1 MDHEN and CDR2 SYDVKM come from the germline V gene. V was pared by 8 bases and J by 3 bases, with 8 bases between.

The chain joins TRBV7-9 to TRBJ1-1; TRBD1 matches 7 bases. The CDR3 consists of 16 residues. Germline V gene lookup returns CDR1 SEHNR and CDR2 FQNEAQ (reference sequence). The trim removed 5 bases at V and 1 base at J, leaving 10 bases unmatched. The CDR3 nucleotides are TGTGCCAGCAGCCACAAAAGGACAGGAGCGAACACTGAAGCTTTCTTT. It yields the protein CASSHKRTGANTEAFF.

In its sample, this clone was seen once. This sequence joins TRBV28 and TRBJ2-2, with TRBD2 matching 7 bases. The CDR3 consists of 14 residues. V dropped 5 bases and J dropped 7; count of bases not matched to a gene: 7. Germline V CDR1 and CDR2: MDHEN, SYDVKM. The CDR3 DNA sequence: TGTGCCAGCAGTCTGCCGGGGGGATACGGGGAGCTGTTTTTT. Translation gives CASSLPGGYGELFF.

The rearrangement links TRBV5-4 to TRBJ1-5; maybe TRBD1 (6 bases). Deletions cut 1 base from V and 1 base from J, with 6 bases between. The CDR3 sequence is 14 residues long. From germline, CDR1 is SGHNT and CDR2 YYREEE (reference sequence). The chain's CDR3 is CASSLQGSNQPQHF. In DNA form, the CDR3 reads TGTGCCAGCAGCTTGCAGGGGAGCAATCAGCCCCAGCATTTT.

The chain is built from TRBV21-1 and TRBJ2-1; no DNA check was done on the table's D call, TRBD2. TRBV21-1 is recorded as a pseudogene. The CDR3 is 16 residues long. In DNA form, the CDR3 reads TGTGCCAGCAGCTCGGTTCCGGGACTAGCTTTGTATGAGCAGTTCTTC. Its translation: CASSSVPGLALYEQFF.

The gene calls are TRBV24-1 and TRBJ1-2; TRBD1 aligns across 10 bases. This CDR3 comprises 15 residues. The germline CDR1 and CDR2 sequences are KGHDR and SFDVKD. With 3 bases clipped from V and 5 bases from J, the junction kept 5 bases outside the gene matches. The CDR3 spells CATSDKRTGGYGYTF. CDR3 DNA sequence: TGTGCCACCAGTGATAAAAGGACAGGGGGATATGGCTACACCTTC.

The chain recombines TRBV5-4 with TRBJ1-5; maybe TRBD1 (5 bases). The CDR3 sequence is 13 residues long. V lost 4 bases and J lost 2, with 7 bases in between. Germline lookup yields CDR1 SGHNT and CDR2 YYREEE (reference sequence). The CDR3 bases are TGTGCCAGCAGCGAACAGGGCAATCAGCCCCAGCATTTT. Amino acids: CASSEQGNQPQHF.

The chain carries TRBV5-1 and TRBJ1-2, with 10 bases lining up with TRBD1. V was pared by 6 bases and J by 8 bases, with 13 bases of the junction left unmatched. Germline assignment: CDR1 SGHRS and CDR2 YFSETQ. The CDR3 consists of 15 residues. The CDR3 loop reads CASTSTGTGDLGYTF. For the CDR3, the DNA is TGCGCCAGCACCTCTACCGGGACAGGGGACCTAGGCTACACCTTC.

This clone was seen just once. The J gene is TRBJ1-5, the V gene TRBV19; 11 positions match TRBD1. V lost 6 bases, J lost 6 bases, and 10 bases stayed unmatched. Germline values: CDR1 LNHDA, CDR2 SQIVND (reference sequence). This CDR3 is 16 amino acids long. CDR3 amino acids: CASRDPGQGVRQPQHF. The CDR3 region has the DNA TGTGCCAGTAGGGATCCGGGACAGGGGGTCCGTCAGCCCCAGCATTTT.

The rearrangement uses TRBV29-1 and TRBJ2-7, with D possibly TRBD1 on 5 matching bases. CDR1 is SQVTM and CDR2 is ANQGSEA in the germline V gene. The V gene lost 4 bases and the J gene lost 3 bases, with 10 bases spanning the gap. This CDR3 contains 12 residues. This chain's CDR3 is CSVGPDSYEQYF. The CDR3 DNA reads as TGCAGCGTTGGACCCGACAGCTACGAGCAGTACTTC.

V is TRBV18 and J is TRBJ1-2; TRBD1 matches at 8 bases. The CDR3 has 17 residues. V gave up 3 bases and J gave up 4 bases; unmatched junction bases: 13. CDR1 is KGHSH, CDR2 LQKENI, per germline. The CDR3 region is CASSPPMRQGTSYGYTF. Here the CDR3 DNA reads TGTGCCAGCTCACCGCCGATGAGACAGGGGACCTCCTATGGCTACACCTTC.

The genes are TRBV3-1 (or the pseudogene TRBV3-2) and TRBJ2-5; D is possibly TRBD1 (5 bases). The CDR3 sequence is 14 residues long. Germline V CDR1 and CDR2: LGHDT, YNNKEL (reference sequence). Trimming pared 3 bases from V and 9 bases from J, leaving 17 bases between. The CDR3 spells CASSHSDSIPAQYF. The CDR3 coding sequence is TGTGCCAGCAGCCACAGTGACAGTATTCCAGCCCAGTACTTC.

This chain joins TRBV28 and TRBJ2-3, with D possibly being TRBD2 (6 bases). V was shortened by 7 bases and J by 5 bases, with 10 bases between the two germline ends. There are 12 residues in the CDR3. The germline V gene has CDR1 MDHEN and CDR2 SYDVKM. CDR3 protein: CASMEGQDTQYF. The CDR3 DNA reads TGTGCCAGCATGGAGGGCCAAGATACGCAGTATTTT.

This clone was seen more than once but under ten times. The chain couples TRBV4-1 to TRBJ2-1; no reliable D call. The CDR3 consists of 15 residues. Trimming removed 4 bases at V and 0 bases at J, with 10 bases between. Germline V lookup: CDR1 MGHRA, CDR2 YSYEKL. This CDR3 is CASSLTMSSYNEQFF. CDR3 nucleotide sequence: TGCGCCAGCAGCCTTACGATGAGCTCCTACAATGAGCAGTTCTTC.

Ten or more counts support this clone. J is TRBJ2-1 and V is TRBV19; 10 bases align to TRBD2. This CDR3 has 19 residues. Trimming removed 1 base from V and 6 bases from J; junction bases left unmatched: 15. Per the germline V gene, CDR1 is LNHDA and CDR2 is SQIVND (reference sequence). The CDR3 DNA sequence: TGTGCCAGTAGTATAGGATGGCGGGGTAGCGGGAGGTTGGGCAATGAGCAGTTCTTC. Amino acids: CASSIGWRGSGRLGNEQFF.

This clone has a handful of counts. The genes are TRBV2 and TRBJ2-7, with TRBD2 matching over 10 bases. CDR1 and CDR2 from the germline V gene are SNHLY and FYNNEI. V lost 3 bases to trimming and J lost 1 base; unmatched junction nucleotides: 3. The CDR3 is 15 amino acids. CDR3 in DNA: TGTGCCAGCAGTGAGGGGACTAGCGTTTCCTACGAGCAGTACTTC. This codes for CASSEGTSVSYEQYF. Full variable domain (remainder filled in from reference TRBV2 and TRBJ2-7): EPEVTQTPSHQVTQMGQEVILRCVPISNHLYFYWYRQILGQKVEFLVSFYNNEISEKSEIFDDQFSVERPDGSNFTLKIRSTKLEDSAMYFCASSEGTSVSYEQYFGPGTRLTVT.

The CDR3 protein is CASAGGDLNEKLFF. CDR3 in DNA: TGTGCCAGCGCGGGCGGGGACTTAAATGAAAAACTGTTTTTT. The chain links TRBV28 to TRBJ1-4, with D possibly matching TRBD1 (5 bases). The CDR3 has 14 amino acids. V was clipped by 8 bases and J by 5 bases, with 15 bases between them. Germline V gene sequence: CDR1 MDHEN, CDR2 SYDVKM.

V and J are TRBV12-3 or TRBV12-4 and TRBJ2-7; D not certain. The CDR3 is 11 amino acids. Trimming stripped 7 bases from V and 4 bases from J, with 8 bases between. CDR3 protein: CASTLNYEQYF. The CDR3 DNA follows: TGTGCCAGCACCCTAAATTACGAGCAGTACTTC.

V gene TRBV29-1 combines with J gene TRBJ1-2; tentative D call: TRBD1 (5 bases). Germline lookup yields CDR1 SQVTM and CDR2 ANQGSEA. Trimming stripped 4 bases from V and 4 bases from J, with 13 bases between. This CDR3 spans 13 amino acids. The CDR3, as DNA: TGCAGCGTTGGGGGGGGAACAAGCTATGGCTACACCTTC. Residues: CSVGGGTSYGYTF.

The chain couples TRBV7-8 to TRBJ1-5; 7 positions match TRBD1. Per the germline V gene, CDR1 is SGHVS and CDR2 is FQNEAQ. The CDR3 loop spans 14 amino acids. The trim removed 5 bases at V and 3 bases at J, leaving 4 bases unmatched. DNA of the CDR3: TGTGCCAGCAGCGCCGGGACAGTCAATCAGCCCCAGCATTTT. This translates into CASSAGTVNQPQHF. Full variable domain (outside the CDR3, taken from reference TRBV7-8 and TRBJ1-5): GAGVSQSPRYKVAKRGQDVALRCDPISGHVSLFWYQQALGQGPEFLTYFQNEAQLDKSGLPSDRFFAERPEGSVSTLKIQRTQQEDSAVYLCASSAGTVNQPQHFGDGTRLSIL.

The CDR3 DNA is TGTGCCAGCAGCCCTCAGGGGGGCTCCTACGAGCAGTACTTC. Protein product: CASSPQGGSYEQYF. The gene calls are TRBV9 and TRBJ2-7; possible D gene TRBD1, 7 bases. The CDR3 is 14 residues long. V was clipped by 4 bases and J by 0 bases, with 11 bases between them. Germline V gene data show CDR1 as SGDLS and CDR2 as YYNGEE.

The J gene is TRBJ1-2, the V gene TRBV6-5, with 8 bases aligning to TRBD1. The germline V gene encodes CDR1 MNHEY and CDR2 SVGAGI. The CDR3 consists of 14 residues. V was pared by 6 bases and J by 6 bases, with 9 bases of the junction left unmatched. CDR3 sequence (DNA): TGTGCCAGCAGGCAACAGGGGGGAACTCATGGCTACACCTTC. It specifies CASRQQGGTHGYTF.

J is TRBJ1-2 and V is TRBV18, with TRBD1 as a possible D gene (6 bases). The CDR3 length is 15 residues. Per the germline V gene, CDR1 is KGHSH and CDR2 is LQKENI. V lost 0 bases and J 5 bases, leaving 13 bases between the germline ends. CDR3: CASSPPSTGLYGYTF. In DNA, the CDR3 is TGTGCCAGCTCACCACCTTCTACAGGGCTTTATGGCTACACCTTC.

There are a few counts of this clone. This rearrangement joins TRBV5-4 to TRBJ1-5, with D perhaps matching TRBD1 (6 bases). V lost 0 bases to trimming and J lost 4 bases, with 11 bases between them. The CDR3 is 15 residues long. The germline CDR1 and CDR2 sequences are SGHNT and YYREEE (reference sequence). The CDR3 here is CASSLDGTTNQPQHF. The CDR3 bases are TGTGCCAGCAGCTTGGACGGGACAACTAATCAGCCCCAGCATTTT.

This chain connects TRBV23-1 to TRBJ2-3; possibly TRBD1 for D (5 bases). TRBV23-1 counts as an open reading frame of uncertain function. The V and J ends lost 3 bases and 1 base respectively, with 23 bases between them. The CDR3 loop spans 19 amino acids. The CDR3 sequence: CASSQLIKKQAWGTDTQYF. The CDR3 DNA follows: TGCGCCAGCAGTCAGTTGATCAAAAAACAGGCTTGGGGCACAGATACGCAGTATTTT.

The chain carries TRBV9 and TRBJ2-5; 10 bases are shared with TRBD1. From germline, CDR1 is SGDLS and CDR2 YYNGEE. Germline trimming cut 4 bases from V and 5 bases from J; bases unmatched to any gene: 5. The length of the CDR3 is 14 residues. CDR3 DNA: TGTGCCAGCAGCCCACGGACAGGGGGTGAGACCCAGTACTTC. Protein sequence: CASSPRTGGETQYF.

This chain joins TRBV7-2 and TRBJ2-1; D is possibly TRBD2 (7 bases). The CDR3 contains 15 residues. Trimming pared 2 bases from V and 12 bases from J, leaving 20 bases between. Germline lookup yields CDR1 SGHTA and CDR2 FQGNSA. The CDR3: CASSLKGGLRAGQFF. The CDR3 region has the DNA TGTGCCAGCAGCTTAAAGGGGGGACTAAGGGCGGGGCAGTTCTTC.

V usage is TRBV12-5 and J usage is TRBJ2-7; 8 nucleotides agree with TRBD1. Germline values: CDR1 LGHNT, CDR2 FRNRAP. The length of the CDR3 is 14 residues. V dropped 5 bases and J dropped 3; count of bases not matched to a gene: 6. The CDR3 nucleotides read TGTGCTAGTGGTCCAGGACAGGGAAGCTACGAGCAGTACTTC. It codes for CASGPGQGSYEQYF.

V usage is TRBV28 and J usage is TRBJ1-5; 8 bases line up with TRBD1. Germline trimming cut 4 bases from V and 0 bases from J; bases unmatched to any gene: 20. This CDR3 is built from 21 residues. The germline V gene has CDR1 MDHEN and CDR2 SYDVKM. The CDR3 region has the DNA TGTGCCAGCAGTTGGCCGAAGACAGCAGGGGGCAGTCGGGGTAGCAATCAGCCCCAGCATTTT. This codes for CASSWPKTAGGSRGSNQPQHF.

The CDR3 coding sequence is TGTGCCAGCAGCTCAACAGGAAGCAATCAGCCCCAGCATTTT. Its protein is CASSSTGSNQPQHF. V and J are TRBV6-6 and TRBJ1-5; D is perhaps TRBD1 (5 bases). The germline V gene has CDR1 MNHNY and CDR2 SVGAGI (reference sequence). Between the trimmed V and J ends, which lost 6 bases and 1 base, there was a span of 10 bases. This CDR3 is 14 amino acids long.